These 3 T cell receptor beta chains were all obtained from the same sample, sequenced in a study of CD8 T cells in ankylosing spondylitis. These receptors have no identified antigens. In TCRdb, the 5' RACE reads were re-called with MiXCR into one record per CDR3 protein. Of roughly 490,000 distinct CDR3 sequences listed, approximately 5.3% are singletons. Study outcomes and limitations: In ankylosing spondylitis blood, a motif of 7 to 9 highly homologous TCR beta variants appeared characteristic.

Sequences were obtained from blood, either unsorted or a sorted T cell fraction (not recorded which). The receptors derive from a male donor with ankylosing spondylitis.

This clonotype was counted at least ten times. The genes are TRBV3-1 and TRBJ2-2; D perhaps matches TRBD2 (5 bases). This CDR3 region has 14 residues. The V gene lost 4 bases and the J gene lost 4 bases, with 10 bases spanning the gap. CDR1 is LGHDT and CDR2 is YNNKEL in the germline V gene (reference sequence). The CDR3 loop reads CASSPLAPTGELFF. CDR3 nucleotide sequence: TGTGCCAGCAGCCCCCTAGCTCCCACCGGGGAGCTGTTTTTT.

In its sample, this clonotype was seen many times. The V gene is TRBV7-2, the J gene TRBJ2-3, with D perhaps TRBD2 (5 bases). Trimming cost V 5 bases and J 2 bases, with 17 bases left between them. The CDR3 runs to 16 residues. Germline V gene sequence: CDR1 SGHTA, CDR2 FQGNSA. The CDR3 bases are TGTGCCAGCAGCCCACGGGGAGTGGCGGCCACAGATACGCAGTATTTT. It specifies CASSPRGVAATDTQYF.

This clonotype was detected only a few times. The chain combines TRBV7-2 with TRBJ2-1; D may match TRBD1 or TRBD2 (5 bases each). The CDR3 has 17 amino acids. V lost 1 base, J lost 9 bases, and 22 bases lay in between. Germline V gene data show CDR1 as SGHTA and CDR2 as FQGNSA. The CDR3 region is CASSLVGTSLTGSEQFF. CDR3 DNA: TGTGCCAGCAGCTTAGTCGGGACCTCTTTAACAGGTAGTGAGCAGTTCTTC.